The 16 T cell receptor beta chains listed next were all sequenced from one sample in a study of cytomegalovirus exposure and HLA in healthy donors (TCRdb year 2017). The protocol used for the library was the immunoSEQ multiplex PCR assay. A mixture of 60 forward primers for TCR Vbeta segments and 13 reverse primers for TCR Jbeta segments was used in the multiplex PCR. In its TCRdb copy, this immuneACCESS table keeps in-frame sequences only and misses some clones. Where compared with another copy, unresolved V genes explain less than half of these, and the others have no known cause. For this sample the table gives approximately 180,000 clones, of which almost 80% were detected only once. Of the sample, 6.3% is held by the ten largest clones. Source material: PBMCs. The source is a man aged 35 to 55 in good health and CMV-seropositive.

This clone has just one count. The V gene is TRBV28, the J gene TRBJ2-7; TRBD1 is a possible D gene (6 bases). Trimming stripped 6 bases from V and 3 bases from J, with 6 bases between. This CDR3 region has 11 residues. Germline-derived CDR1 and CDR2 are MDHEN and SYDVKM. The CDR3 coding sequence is TGTGCCAGCAGGGACAGCTACGAGCAGTACTTC. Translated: CASRDSYEQYF.

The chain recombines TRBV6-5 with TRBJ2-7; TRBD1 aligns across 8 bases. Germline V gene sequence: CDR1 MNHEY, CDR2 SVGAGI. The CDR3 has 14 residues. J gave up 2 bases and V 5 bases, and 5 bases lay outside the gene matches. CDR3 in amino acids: CASSPPGQAYEQYF. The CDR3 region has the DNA TGTGCCAGCAGTCCCCCGGGACAGGCCTACGAGCAGTACTTC.

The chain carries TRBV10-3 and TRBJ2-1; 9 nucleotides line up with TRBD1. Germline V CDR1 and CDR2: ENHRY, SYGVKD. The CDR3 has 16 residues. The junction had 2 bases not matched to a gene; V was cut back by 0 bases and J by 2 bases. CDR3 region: CAISESGQGTYNEQFF. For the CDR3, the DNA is TGTGCCATCAGTGAGTCGGGACAGGGTACCTACAATGAGCAGTTCTTC.

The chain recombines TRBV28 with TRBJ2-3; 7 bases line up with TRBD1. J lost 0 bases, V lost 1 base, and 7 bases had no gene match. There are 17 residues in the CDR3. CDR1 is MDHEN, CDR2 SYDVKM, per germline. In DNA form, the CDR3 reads TGTGCCAGCAGTTTATTCGGACAGGAACAAAGCACAGATACGCAGTATTTT. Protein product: CASSLFGQEQSTDTQYF. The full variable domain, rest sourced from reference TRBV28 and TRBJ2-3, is DVKVTQSSRYLVKRTGEKVFLECVQDMDHENMFWYRQDPGLGLRLIYFSYDVKMKEKGDIPEGYSVSREKKERFSLILESASTNQTSMYLCASSLFGQEQSTDTQYFGPGTRLTVL.

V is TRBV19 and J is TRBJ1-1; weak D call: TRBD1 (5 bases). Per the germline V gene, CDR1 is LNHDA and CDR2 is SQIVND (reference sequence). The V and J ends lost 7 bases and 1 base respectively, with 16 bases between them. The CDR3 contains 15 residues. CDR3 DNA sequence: TGTGCCAGTATCCTAGGACATTTGACGAACACTGAAGCTTTCTTT. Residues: CASILGHLTNTEAFF.

CDR3 sequence reads: CASSRGRWREVRDIQYF. The CDR3 region has the DNA TGTGCCAGCAGCCGAGGACGGTGGCGGGAGGTGAGGGACATTCAGTACTTC. The rearrangement uses TRBV11-2 and TRBJ2-4; 8 positions match TRBD2. Germline trimming cut 5 bases from V and 8 bases from J; bases unmatched to any gene: 17. The germline V gene has CDR1 SGHAT and CDR2 FQNNGV. The CDR3 is 17 amino acids.

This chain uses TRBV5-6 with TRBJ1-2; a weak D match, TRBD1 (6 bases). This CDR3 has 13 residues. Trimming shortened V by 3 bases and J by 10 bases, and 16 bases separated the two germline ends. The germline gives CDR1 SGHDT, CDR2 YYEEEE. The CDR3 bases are TGTGCCAGCAGCTCCGGGCACAGGGTTCCCTACACCTTC. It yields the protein CASSSGHRVPYTF.

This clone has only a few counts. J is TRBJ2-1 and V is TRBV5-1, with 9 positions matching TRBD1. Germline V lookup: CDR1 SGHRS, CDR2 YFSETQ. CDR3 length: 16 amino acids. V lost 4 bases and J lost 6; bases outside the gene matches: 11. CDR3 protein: CASSPMAGTGSNEQFF. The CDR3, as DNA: TGCGCCAGCAGCCCCATGGCTGGGACAGGGTCCAATGAGCAGTTCTTC.

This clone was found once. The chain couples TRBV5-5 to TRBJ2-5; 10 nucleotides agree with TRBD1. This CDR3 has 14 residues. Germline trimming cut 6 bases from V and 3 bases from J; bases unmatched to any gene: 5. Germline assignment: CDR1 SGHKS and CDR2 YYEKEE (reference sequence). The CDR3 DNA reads TGTGCCAGCAAAGTAGGACAGGGGGAAGAGACCCAGTACTTC. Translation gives CASKVGQGEETQYF.

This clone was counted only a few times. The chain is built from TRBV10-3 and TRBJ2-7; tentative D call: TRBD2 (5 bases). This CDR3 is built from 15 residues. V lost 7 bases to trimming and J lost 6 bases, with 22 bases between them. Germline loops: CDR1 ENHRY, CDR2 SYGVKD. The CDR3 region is CAIKPSDTGESEQYF. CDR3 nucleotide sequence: TGTGCCATCAAGCCCTCCGACACCGGGGAGAGCGAGCAGTACTTC.

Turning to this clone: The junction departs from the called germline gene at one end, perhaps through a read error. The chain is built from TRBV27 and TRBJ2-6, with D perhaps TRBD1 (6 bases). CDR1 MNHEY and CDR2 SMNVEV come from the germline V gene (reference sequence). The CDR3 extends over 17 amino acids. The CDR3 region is CASSLWQGPTGANGLTF. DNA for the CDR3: TGTGCCAGCAGTTTATGGCAGGGGCCCACCGGGGCCAACGGCCTGACTTTC.

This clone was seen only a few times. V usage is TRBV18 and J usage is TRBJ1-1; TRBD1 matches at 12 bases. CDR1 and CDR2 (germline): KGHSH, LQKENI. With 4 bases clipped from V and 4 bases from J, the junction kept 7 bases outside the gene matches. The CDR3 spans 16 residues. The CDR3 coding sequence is TGTGCCAGCTCACTGGGACAGGGGGCGTTGGGCACTGAAGCTTTCTTT. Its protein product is CASSLGQGALGTEAFF.

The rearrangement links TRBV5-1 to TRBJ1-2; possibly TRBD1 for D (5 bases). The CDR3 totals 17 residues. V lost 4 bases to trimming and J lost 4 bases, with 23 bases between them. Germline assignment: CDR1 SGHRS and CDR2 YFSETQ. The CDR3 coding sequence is TGCGCCAGCAGCACTGGGGGGACTGGTTCGCACGCCTATGGCTACACCTTC. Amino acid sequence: CASSTGGTGSHAYGYTF.

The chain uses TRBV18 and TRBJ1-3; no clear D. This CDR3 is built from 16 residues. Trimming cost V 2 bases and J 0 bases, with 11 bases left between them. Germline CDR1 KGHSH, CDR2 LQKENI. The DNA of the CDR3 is TGTGCCAGCTCACCAGGTGGCTACTACTCTGGAAACACCATATATTTT. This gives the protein CASSPGGYYSGNTIYF.

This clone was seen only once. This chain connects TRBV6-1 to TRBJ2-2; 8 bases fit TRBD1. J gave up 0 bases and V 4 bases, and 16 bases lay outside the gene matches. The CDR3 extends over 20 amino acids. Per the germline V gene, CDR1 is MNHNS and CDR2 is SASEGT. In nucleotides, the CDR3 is TGTGCCAGCAGTGGAACGGGACAGGCCGACTGGTTTGCGAACACCGGGGAGCTGTTTTTT. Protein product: CASSGTGQADWFANTGELFF.

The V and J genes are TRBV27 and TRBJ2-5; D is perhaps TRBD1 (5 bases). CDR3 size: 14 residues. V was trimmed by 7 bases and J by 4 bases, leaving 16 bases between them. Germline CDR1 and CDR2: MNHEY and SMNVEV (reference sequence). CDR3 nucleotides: TGTGCCAGCAAGTTGAATAAGGGGCGAGAGACCCAGTACTTC. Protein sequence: CASKLNKGRETQYF.